Given below is one T cell receptor beta chain in context. The sample belongs to a study of blood T cell repertoires in COVID-19. As for the study in general: COVID-19 samples, acute and convalescent, were from the United States, Italy and Spain.

Authors' data handling: Reference gene primer amplification yielded estimated nucleated cell counts. TCRdb's table, derived via immunoSEQ multiplex PCR, lists solely in-frame clones and lacks some. Clone size and V and J calls were adopted from that table, with D and trimming inferred from the DNA. The table records about 120,000 clones, about 80% of them present only once. Germline V CDR1 and CDR2: LNHDA, SQIVND (reference sequence). The CDR3 has 15 amino acids. J gave up 10 bases and V 6 bases, and 11 bases lay outside the gene matches. The chain is built from TRBV19 and TRBJ1-6, with 8 bases that match TRBD1. The clonotype comes from a woman aged 80 or over with acute or convalescent COVID-19. The sequenced sample was peripheral blood. The CDR3 nucleotides read TGTGCCAGTAGCCAAGGACAGGGATTGTGGTCACCCCTCCACTTT. This encodes CASSQGQGLWSPLHF.